This entry concerns a single T cell receptor (beta chain). The sample belongs to a study of CD8 T cells in Susac syndrome. Purification of the CD8+ and CD4+ T cells relied on negative isolation, and TEMRA cells underwent FACS enrichment. Random hexamers primed reverse transcription of roughly 0.45 to 1 ug RNA. TCRdb passed the immunoSEQ multiplex PCR reads through MiXCR, listing each CDR3 protein once. The repertoire holds approximately 180,000 distinct CDR3 sequences, with over 85% as singletons. V shed 6 bases and J shed 8 bases, with 8 bases lying between them. This CDR3 has 10 amino acids. Germline assignment: CDR1 DFQATT and CDR2 SNEGSKA (reference sequence).

This TCR came from a human donor with multiple sclerosis. The sample was CD4+ T cells from PBMCs. The chain employs TRBV20-1 and TRBJ2-1, with D possibly matching TRBD2 (6 bases). Here the CDR3 reads CSAAGDEQFF. The CDR3 bases are TGCAGTGCAGCGGGCGATGAGCAGTTCTTC.